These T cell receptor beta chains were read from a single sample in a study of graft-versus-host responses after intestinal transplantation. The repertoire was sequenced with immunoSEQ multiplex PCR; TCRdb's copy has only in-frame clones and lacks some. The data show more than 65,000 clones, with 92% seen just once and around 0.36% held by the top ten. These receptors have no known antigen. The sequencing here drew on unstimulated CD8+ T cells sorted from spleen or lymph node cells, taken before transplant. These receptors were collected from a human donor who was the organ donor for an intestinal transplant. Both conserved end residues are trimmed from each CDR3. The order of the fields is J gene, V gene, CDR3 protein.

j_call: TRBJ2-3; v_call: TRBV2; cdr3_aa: ASSELAGGTTDTQY
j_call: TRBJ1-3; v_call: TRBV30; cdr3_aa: AWSLSSGNTIY
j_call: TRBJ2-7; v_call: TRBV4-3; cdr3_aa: ASSQDFDNSYEQY
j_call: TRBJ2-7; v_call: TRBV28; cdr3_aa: ASTFRLEPYEQY
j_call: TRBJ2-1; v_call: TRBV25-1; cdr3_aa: ASSAGTMWYNEQF
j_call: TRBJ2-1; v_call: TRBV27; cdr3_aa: ASSLLGLGEQF
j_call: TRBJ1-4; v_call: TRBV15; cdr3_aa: ATSVAGGNEKLF
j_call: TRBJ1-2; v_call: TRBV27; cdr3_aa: ASTLGQGYGYT
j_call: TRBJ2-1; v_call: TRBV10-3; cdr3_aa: AISEPTAPRGTSGGPSYNEQF
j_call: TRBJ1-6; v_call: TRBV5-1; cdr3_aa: ASSPYRQDYNSPLH
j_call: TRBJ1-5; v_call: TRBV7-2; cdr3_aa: ASSPRDENVVEQPQH
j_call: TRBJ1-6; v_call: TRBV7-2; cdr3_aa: ASSLAAEIDSPLH
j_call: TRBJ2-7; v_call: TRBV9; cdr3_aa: ASSVGGGDEQY
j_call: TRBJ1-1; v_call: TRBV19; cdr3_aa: ASSLGQPNTEAF
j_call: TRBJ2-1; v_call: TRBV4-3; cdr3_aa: ASSQELRGTGDYNEQF
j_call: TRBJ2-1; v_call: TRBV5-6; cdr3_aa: ASSRRPEDEQF
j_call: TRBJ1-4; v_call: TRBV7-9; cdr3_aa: ASSLGTGGEKLF
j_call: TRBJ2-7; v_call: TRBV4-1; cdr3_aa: ASSPGQGSHEQY
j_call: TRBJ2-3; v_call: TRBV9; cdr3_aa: ASSVAGVGTDTQY
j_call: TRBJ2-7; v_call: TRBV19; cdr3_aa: ASSRLGAEQY
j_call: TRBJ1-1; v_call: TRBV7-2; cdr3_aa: ASSQRQGNTEAF
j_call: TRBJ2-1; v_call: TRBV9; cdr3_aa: ASTTGLAPNEQF